The 24 T cell receptor beta chains listed next were all sequenced from one sample in a study of blood T cell repertoires in COVID-19. Clones were sequenced by immunoSEQ multiplex PCR, and TCRdb holds only the in-frame ones, with some missing. The sample yields about 480,000 clones, roughly 91% seen once. Sequencing input: peripheral blood. The receptors were sampled from a woman aged 25-40 years with acute or convalescent COVID-19.

This CDR3 reads CASSDFGLSYEQYF. Written as DNA, the CDR3 is TGCGCCAGCAGCGATTTTGGACTTTCCTACGAGCAGTACTTC. The genes are TRBV4-1 and TRBJ2-7, with D possibly matching TRBD2 (5 bases). This CDR3 spans 14 amino acids. Germline V gene data show CDR1 as MGHRA and CDR2 as YSYEKL. The ends were cut back, 5 bases at V and 1 base at J, with 12 bases in the middle.

The V gene is TRBV9, the J gene TRBJ2-3; 11 nucleotides agree with TRBD2. Germline CDR1 is SGDLS and CDR2 is YYNGEE. Trimming cost V 8 bases and J 1 base; bases outside gene matches: 12. The CDR3 has 17 residues. For the CDR3, the DNA is TGTGCCAGACGAACTAGCGGGGGTCCGAGGGGCACAGATACGCAGTATTTT. Translating gives CARRTSGGPRGTDTQYF.

This clone appeared a few times. The chain links TRBV5-4 to TRBJ2-5; 7 bases fit TRBD2. The V and J ends lost 0 bases and 4 bases, in that order; junction bases with no gene match: 3. In germline, CDR1 is SGHNT, CDR2 YYREEE (reference sequence). This CDR3 has 14 amino acids. CDR3 sequence reads: CASSLASGAETQYF. DNA of the CDR3: TGTGCCAGCAGCTTGGCGAGCGGGGCAGAGACCCAGTACTTC.

The chain carries TRBV10-2 and TRBJ2-2, with a possible D match to TRBD2 (7 bases). CDR1 is WSHSY and CDR2 is SAAADI in the germline V gene. With 0 bases removed from V and 4 bases from J, the gap between germline ends came to 12 bases. This CDR3 is built from 16 residues. The CDR3: CASSESGRGRTGELFF. The CDR3 DNA is TGCGCCAGCAGTGAGTCCGGGCGGGGGCGCACCGGGGAGCTGTTTTTT.

The chain carries TRBV19 and TRBJ2-3; possible D gene TRBD2, 5 bases. The CDR3 extends over 14 amino acids. From germline, CDR1 is LNHDA and CDR2 SQIVND (reference sequence). V was pared by 11 bases and J by 5 bases, with 20 bases between. The CDR3 DNA is TGTGCCTCAGGCGGGCCCCGGCAGAGAGATACGCAGTATTTT. It yields the protein CASGGPRQRDTQYF.

This chain links TRBV20-1 with TRBJ2-5; 8 nucleotides agree with TRBD2. The CDR3 length is 15 residues. With 3 bases clipped from V and 1 base from J, the junction kept 7 bases outside the gene matches. Germline CDR1 is DFQATT and CDR2 is SNEGSKA (reference sequence). This chain's CDR3 is CSASRSGRIQETQYF. The DNA of the CDR3 is TGCAGTGCTAGTAGAAGCGGGAGAATCCAAGAGACCCAGTACTTC.

The V call is TRBV11-2, the J call TRBJ1-2; 8 bases are shared with TRBD1. Germline-derived CDR1 and CDR2 are SGHAT and FQNNGV. V lost 5 bases to trimming and J lost 5 bases; unmatched junction nucleotides: 4. The length of the CDR3 is 13 residues. The DNA for the CDR3 is TGTGCCAGCAGCGATACAGGGGGGTATGGCTACACCTTC. Residues: CASSDTGGYGYTF.

The V gene is TRBV6-5, the J gene TRBJ1-1; D remains ambiguous. The V and J ends lost 6 bases and 1 base respectively, with 6 bases between them. Looked up from germline, CDR1 is MNHEY and CDR2 is SVGAGI. The CDR3 length is 12 residues. This CDR3 reads CASSRENTEAFF. DNA of the CDR3: TGTGCCAGCAGCCGAGAGAACACTGAAGCTTTCTTT.

This chain joins TRBV27 and TRBJ2-2; D may be TRBD1 (5 bases). The CDR3 covers 13 residues. Trimming stripped 3 bases from V and 9 bases from J, with 11 bases between. Germline values: CDR1 MNHEY, CDR2 SMNVEV (reference sequence). This CDR3 reads CASSFSGARELFF. The CDR3 nucleotides read TGTGCCAGCAGTTTCTCTGGGGCCAGGGAGCTGTTTTTT.

The rearrangement uses TRBV13 and TRBJ2-3; D unclear. The CDR3 length is 11 residues. Trimming pared 3 bases from V and 5 bases from J, leaving 3 bases between. Per germline, CDR1 PRHDT and CDR2 FYEKMQ (reference sequence). The CDR3 bases are TGTGCCAGCAGCTTTCGAGATACGCAGTATTTT. It encodes CASSFRDTQYF.

V gene TRBV4-2 combines with J gene TRBJ2-6; 7 nucleotides agree with TRBD1. Germline loops: CDR1 LGHNA, CDR2 YNFKEQ. The length of the CDR3 is 16 residues. J lost 2 bases, V lost 0 bases, and 1 base had no gene match. The CDR3 region is CASSQEGGAGANVLTF. CDR3 coding DNA: TGTGCCAGCAGCCAAGAAGGGGGCGCTGGGGCCAACGTCCTGACTTTC.

This chain joins TRBV11-2 and TRBJ1-3; D call uncertain. CDR3 length: 13 residues. The germline CDR1 and CDR2 sequences are SGHAT and FQNNGV. V gave up 5 bases and J gave up 2 bases, with 7 bases separating them. CDR3 region: CASSLHTGNTIYF. Here the CDR3 DNA reads TGTGCCAGCAGCCTCCACACTGGAAACACCATATATTTT.

The CDR3 DNA reads TGTGCCACCAGTGACACAGGATCCGGGGCCAACGTCCTGACTTTC. Translation gives CATSDTGSGANVLTF. V usage is TRBV24-1 and J usage is TRBJ2-6; weak D call: TRBD1 (5 bases). Germline V gene sequence: CDR1 KGHDR, CDR2 SFDVKD. This CDR3 comprises 15 residues. Trimming stripped 4 bases from V and 4 bases from J, with 10 bases between.

The rearrangement uses TRBV4-1 and TRBJ2-1; unclear D gene. Trimming stripped 1 base from V and 4 bases from J, with 14 bases between. The CDR3 contains 16 residues. CDR1 MGHRA and CDR2 YSYEKL come from the germline V gene. This CDR3 reads CASSQVGNTAYNEQFF. DNA for the CDR3: TGCGCCAGCAGCCAAGTCGGCAACACAGCTTACAATGAGCAGTTCTTC.

This chain links TRBV6-5 with TRBJ1-1, with D unresolved. Trimming removed 2 bases from V and 1 base from J, with 11 bases in between. The CDR3 spans 15 residues. From germline, CDR1 is MNHEY and CDR2 SVGAGI. CDR3 DNA: TGTGCCAGCAGTTACGCTGGGAGGGAGAACACTGAAGCTTTCTTT. As protein: CASSYAGRENTEAFF.

CDR3 amino acids: CASSPLQGSGELFF. The CDR3 DNA reads TGTGCCAGCTCACCACTACAGGGCTCCGGGGAGCTGTTTTTT. V gene TRBV18 combines with J gene TRBJ2-2; possibly TRBD1 for D (6 bases). The V and J ends lost 1 base and 6 bases respectively, with 9 bases between them. Looked up from germline, CDR1 is KGHSH and CDR2 is LQKENI. This CDR3 is 14 amino acids long.

This sequence joins TRBV3-1 (or the pseudogene TRBV3-2) and TRBJ2-7, with 7 bases matching TRBD2. The V gene end was trimmed by 3 bases and the J gene end by 3 bases; junction bases not matched to a gene: 8. Germline V lookup: CDR1 LGHDT, CDR2 YNNKEL (reference sequence). The CDR3 length is 15 residues. CDR3 nucleotides: TGTGCCAGCAGCCAGGAAGCGGGGTGGGGCTACGAGCAGTACTTC. It encodes CASSQEAGWGYEQYF.

V gene TRBV19 combines with J gene TRBJ2-7, with a weak D call TRBD1 (5 bases). This CDR3 is 15 amino acids long. Germline V gives CDR1 LNHDA, CDR2 SQIVND (reference sequence). With 1 base removed from V and 1 base from J, the gap between germline ends came to 11 bases. The CDR3 nucleotides read TGTGCCAGTAGTATAGCGAAGGGGCTTTCCTACGAGCAGTACTTC. Protein: CASSIAKGLSYEQYF. The full variable domain, completed using reference TRBV19 and TRBJ2-7, is DGGITQSPKYLFRKEGQNVTLSCEQNLNHDAMYWYRQDPGQGLRLIYYSQIVNDFQKGDIAEGYSVSREKKESFPLTVTSAQKNPTAFYLCASSIAKGLSYEQYFGPGTRLTVT.

The rearrangement links TRBV18 to TRBJ1-5; maybe TRBD1 (5 bases). The germline V gene has CDR1 KGHSH and CDR2 LQKENI. The CDR3 is 15 amino acids. Trimming left V 1 base short and J 5 bases short, with 12 bases between. DNA for the CDR3: TGTGCCAGCTCACCACTGCGGGGGAGGGATCAGCCCCAGCATTTT. It specifies CASSPLRGRDQPQHF.

The rearrangement joins TRBV18 to TRBJ1-6, with 9 bases lining up with TRBD1. CDR3 size: 16 residues. V shed 3 bases and J 8 bases; nucleotides not matched to a gene: 8. Germline CDR1 is KGHSH and CDR2 is LQKENI. The CDR3 here is CASSPRQGQGHSPLHF. Written as DNA, the CDR3 is TGTGCCAGCTCACCCAGGCAGGGACAGGGTCATTCACCCCTCCACTTT.

The V and J genes are TRBV5-6 and TRBJ2-5, with D possibly TRBD2 on 5 matching bases. V lost 0 bases and J 3 bases, leaving 6 bases between the germline ends. Germline assignment: CDR1 SGHDT and CDR2 YYEEEE. The CDR3 loop spans 13 amino acids. DNA of the CDR3: TGTGCCAGCAGCTTGGAGCGGAAAGAGACCCAGTACTTC. Residues: CASSLERKETQYF.

This chain joins TRBV7-8 and TRBJ1-5; 10 bases line up with TRBD1. The CDR3 length is 16 residues. V lost 4 bases to trimming and J lost 3 bases; unmatched junction nucleotides: 6. The V gene's germline CDR1 is SGHVS and CDR2 FQNEAQ. The CDR3 loop reads CASSSGTGENNQPQHF. In DNA, the CDR3 is TGTGCCAGCAGCTCCGGGACAGGGGAGAACAATCAGCCCCAGCATTTT.

This clone appeared once. The rearrangement links TRBV7-9 to TRBJ2-3, with D perhaps matching TRBD2 (5 bases). The CDR3 loop spans 13 amino acids. V was pared by 2 bases and J by 6 bases, with 9 bases between. Germline V gene sequence: CDR1 SEHNR, CDR2 FQNEAQ (reference sequence). CDR3 in amino acids: CASSLMGGDTQYF. In DNA, the CDR3 is TGTGCCAGCAGCTTAATGGGCGGGGATACGCAGTATTTT.

The chain combines TRBV19 with TRBJ2-3; D gene ambiguous. The V end lost 6 bases, the J end lost 1 base, and 8 bases lay between the germline ends. This CDR3 contains 13 residues. Germline V gene data show CDR1 as LNHDA and CDR2 as SQIVND (reference sequence). The CDR3 region is CASSSSGTDTQYF. The CDR3 nucleotides are TGTGCCAGTAGCTCCTCGGGCACAGATACGCAGTATTTT.